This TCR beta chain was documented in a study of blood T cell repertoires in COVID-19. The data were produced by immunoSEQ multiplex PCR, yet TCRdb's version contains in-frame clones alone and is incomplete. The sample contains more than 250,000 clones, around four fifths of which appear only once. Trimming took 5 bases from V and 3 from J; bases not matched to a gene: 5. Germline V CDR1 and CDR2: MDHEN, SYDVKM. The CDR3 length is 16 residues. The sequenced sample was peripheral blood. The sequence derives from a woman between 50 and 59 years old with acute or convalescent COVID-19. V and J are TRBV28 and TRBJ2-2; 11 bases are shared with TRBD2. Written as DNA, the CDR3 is TGTGCCAGCAGTCCCTGGACTAGCGGGCACACCGGGGAGCTGTTTTTT. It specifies CASSPWTSGHTGELFF.